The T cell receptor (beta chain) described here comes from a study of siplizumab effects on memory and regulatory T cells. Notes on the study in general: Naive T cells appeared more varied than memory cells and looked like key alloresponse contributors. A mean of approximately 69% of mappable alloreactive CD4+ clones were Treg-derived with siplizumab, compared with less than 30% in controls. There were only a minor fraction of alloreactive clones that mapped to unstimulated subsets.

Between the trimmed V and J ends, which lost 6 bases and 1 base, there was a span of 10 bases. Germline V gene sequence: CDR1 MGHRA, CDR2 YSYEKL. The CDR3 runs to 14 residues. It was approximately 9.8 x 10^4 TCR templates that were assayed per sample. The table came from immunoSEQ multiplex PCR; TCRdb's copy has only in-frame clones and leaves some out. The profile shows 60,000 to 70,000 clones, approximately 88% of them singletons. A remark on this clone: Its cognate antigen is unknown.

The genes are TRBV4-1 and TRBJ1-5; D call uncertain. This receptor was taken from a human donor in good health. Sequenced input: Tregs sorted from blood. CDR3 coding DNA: TGCGCCAGCAGACAACACGGAAGCAATCAGCCCCAGCATTTT. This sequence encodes CASRQHGSNQPQHF.